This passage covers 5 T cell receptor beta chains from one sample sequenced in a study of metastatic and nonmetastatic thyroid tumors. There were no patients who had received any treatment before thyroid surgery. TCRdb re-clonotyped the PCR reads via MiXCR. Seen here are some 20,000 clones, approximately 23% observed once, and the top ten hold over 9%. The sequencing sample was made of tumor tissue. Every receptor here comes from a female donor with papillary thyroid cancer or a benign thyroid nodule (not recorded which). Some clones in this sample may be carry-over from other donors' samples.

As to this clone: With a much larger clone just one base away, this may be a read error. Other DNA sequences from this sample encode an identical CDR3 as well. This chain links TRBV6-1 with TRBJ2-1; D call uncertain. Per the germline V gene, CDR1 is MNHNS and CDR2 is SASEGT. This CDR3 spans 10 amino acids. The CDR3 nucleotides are TGTGCAAGCAGTGAAGATAGGCAGTTCTTC. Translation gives CASSEDRQFF.

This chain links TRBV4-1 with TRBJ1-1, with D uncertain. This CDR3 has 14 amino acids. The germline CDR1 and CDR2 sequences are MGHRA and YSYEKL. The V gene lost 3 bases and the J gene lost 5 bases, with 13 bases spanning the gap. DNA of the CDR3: TGCGCCAGCAGCCAGGCCATCGGGGAAACTGAAGCTTTCTTT. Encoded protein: CASSQAIGETEAFF.

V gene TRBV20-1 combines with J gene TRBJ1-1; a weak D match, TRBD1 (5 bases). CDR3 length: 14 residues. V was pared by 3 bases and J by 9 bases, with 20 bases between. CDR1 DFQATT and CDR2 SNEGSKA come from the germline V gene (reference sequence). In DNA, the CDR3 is TGCAGTGCTAGCAACCTCCCTCGGGGGGGTAAAGCTTTCTTT. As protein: CSASNLPRGGKAFF.

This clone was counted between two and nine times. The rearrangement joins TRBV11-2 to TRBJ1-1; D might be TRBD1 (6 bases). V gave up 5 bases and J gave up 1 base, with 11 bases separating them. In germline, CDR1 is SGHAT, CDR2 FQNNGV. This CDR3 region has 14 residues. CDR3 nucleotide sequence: TGTGCCAGCAGCCATAGGACAGCGAACACTGAAGCTTTCTTT. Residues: CASSHRTANTEAFF.

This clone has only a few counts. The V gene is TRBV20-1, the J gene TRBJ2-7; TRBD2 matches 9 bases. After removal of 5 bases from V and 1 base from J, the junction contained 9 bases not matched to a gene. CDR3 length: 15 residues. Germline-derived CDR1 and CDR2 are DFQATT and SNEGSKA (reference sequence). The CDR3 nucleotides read TGCAGTGCTTTTAACGGACTAGCGATTTCCTACGAGCAGTACTTC. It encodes CSAFNGLAISYEQYF.